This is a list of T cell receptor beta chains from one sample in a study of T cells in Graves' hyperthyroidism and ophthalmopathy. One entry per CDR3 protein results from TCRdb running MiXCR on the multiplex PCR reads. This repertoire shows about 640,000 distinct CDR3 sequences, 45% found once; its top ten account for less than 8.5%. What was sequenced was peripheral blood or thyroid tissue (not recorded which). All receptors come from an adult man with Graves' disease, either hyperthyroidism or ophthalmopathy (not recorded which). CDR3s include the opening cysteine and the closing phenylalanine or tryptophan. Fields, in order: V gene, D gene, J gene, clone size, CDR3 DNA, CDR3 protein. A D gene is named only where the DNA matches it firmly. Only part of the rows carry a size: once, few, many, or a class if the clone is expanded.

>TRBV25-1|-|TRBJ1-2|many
TGTGCCAGCAGTGAAACCGGACAGTACTATGGCTACACCTTC
CASSETGQYYGYTF
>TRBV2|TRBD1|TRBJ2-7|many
TGTGCCTCAGATCAGGGGGTAGACGAGCAGTACTTC
CASDQGVDEQYF
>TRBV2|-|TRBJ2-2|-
TGTGCCAGCAGTTACTCCCGGGCCACCGGGGAGCTGTTTTTT
CASSYSRATGELFF
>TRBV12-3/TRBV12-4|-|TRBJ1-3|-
TGTGCCAGCGGATACTTCGAGCCTCGAAACACCATATATTTT
CASGYFEPRNTIYF
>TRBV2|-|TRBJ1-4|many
TGTGCCAGCATGATTAGTGAAAAACTGTTTTTT
CASMISEKLFF
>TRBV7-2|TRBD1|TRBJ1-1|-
TGTGCCAGCAGCTTAGTGCGTAATCAGGGGGCCTTTTATATGAACACTGAAGCTTTCTTT
CASSLVRNQGAFYMNTEAFF
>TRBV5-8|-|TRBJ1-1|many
TGTGCCAGCAGCGAGGAGAACACTGAAGCTTTCTTT
CASSEENTEAFF
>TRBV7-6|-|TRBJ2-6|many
TGTGCCAGCAGCCCCTGGACGGTAACCTCTGGGGCCAACGTCCTGACTTTC
CASSPWTVTSGANVLTF
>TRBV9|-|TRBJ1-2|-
TGTGCCAGCAGCGTAGGCATAGGGGGTAACTATGGCTACACCTTC
CASSVGIGGNYGYTF
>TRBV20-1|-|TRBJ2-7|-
TGCAGTGCTACCCCCAAGGTAGGGGTTTACGAGCAGTACTTC
CSATPKVGVYEQYF
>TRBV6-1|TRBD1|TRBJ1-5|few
TGTGCCAGCAGGGACAGGGGGGGAAGCAATCAGCCCCAGCATTTT
CASRDRGGSNQPQHF
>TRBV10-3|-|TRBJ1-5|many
TGTGCCATCAGTGAGTCCGGTAGCAATCAGCCCCAGCATTTT
CAISESGSNQPQHF
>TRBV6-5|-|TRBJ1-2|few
TGTGCCAGCAGTTACTCGACTGGCCCCGCTGGTGGAGATGGCTACACCTTC
CASSYSTGPAGGDGYTF
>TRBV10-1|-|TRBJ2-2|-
TGCGCCAGCAGTGGGGCTACAGGGTGGAACACCGGGGAGCTGTTTTTT
CASSGATGWNTGELFF
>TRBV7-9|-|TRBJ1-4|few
TGTGCCAGCACCCCGCTGGTGGGGGCGGATAATGAAAAACTGTTTTTT
CASTPLVGADNEKLFF
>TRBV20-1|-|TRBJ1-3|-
TGCAGTGCTAGGGGTATGGGTATAAAACACTCTGGAAACACCATATATTTT
CSARGMGIKHSGNTIYF
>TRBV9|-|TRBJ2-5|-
TGTGCCAGCAGCCAGGGGACCCAGTACTTC
CASSQGTQYF
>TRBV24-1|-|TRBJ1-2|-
TGTGCCACCAGTGACCGGGCCCAAGGGAGGGGCTACACCTTC
CATSDRAQGRGYTF
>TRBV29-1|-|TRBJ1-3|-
TGCAGCGCCGAGCAGGGTAGTTATGGAAACACCATATATTTT
CSAEQGSYGNTIYF
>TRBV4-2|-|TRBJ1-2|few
TGTGCCAGCAGCCAAGAGTGGCAGACCATCTATGGCTACACCTTC
CASSQEWQTIYGYTF
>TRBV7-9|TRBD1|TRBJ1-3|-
TGTGCCAGCAGCACCCCCGGGACAGTCTCTGGAAACACCATATATTTT
CASSTPGTVSGNTIYF
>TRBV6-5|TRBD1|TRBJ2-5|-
TGTGCCAGCAGCCCCGGGACAGGGAGGGAGACCCAGTACTTC
CASSPGTGRETQYF
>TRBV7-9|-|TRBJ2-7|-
TGTGCCAGCAGCCCCGGGAAGGGTTTCTACGAGCAGTACTTC
CASSPGKGFYEQYF
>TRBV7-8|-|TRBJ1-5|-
TGCGCCAGCAGCCAAGGCAGGGAATATCAGCCCCAGCATTTT
CASSQGREYQPQHF
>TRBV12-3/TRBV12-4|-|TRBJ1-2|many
TGTGCCAGCAGCTTAGGGGTGAACTATGGCTACACCTTC
CASSLGVNYGYTF
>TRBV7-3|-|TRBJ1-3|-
TGTGCCAGCAGCTTAATTGGGGCAGCCTCTGGAAACACCATATATTTT
CASSLIGAASGNTIYF
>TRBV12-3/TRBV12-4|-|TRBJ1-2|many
TGTGCCAGCAGTTTACCAGGGTATGGCTACACCTTC
CASSLPGYGYTF
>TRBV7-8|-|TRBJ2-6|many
TGTGCCAGCAGCTTAGTGGGCACTTCTGGGGCCAACGTCCTGACTTTC
CASSLVGTSGANVLTF
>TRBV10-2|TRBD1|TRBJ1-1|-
TGCGCCAGCAAAAGACAGGGTACGGCCACTGAAGCTTTCTTT
CASKRQGTATEAFF
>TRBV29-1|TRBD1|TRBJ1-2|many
TGCAGCGTTGAAACAGGGGATTACTATGGCTACACCTTC
CSVETGDYYGYTF
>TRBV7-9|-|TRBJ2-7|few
TGTGCCAGCAGCTTAGCCCCCCCGGGAGTCTCCTACGAGCAGTACTTC
CASSLAPPGVSYEQYF
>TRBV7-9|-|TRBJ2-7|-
TGTGCCAGCAGCCAAGAACCCAGTTACGAGCAGTACTTC
CASSQEPSYEQYF
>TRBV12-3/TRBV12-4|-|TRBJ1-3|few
TGTGCCAGCAGAAGTACACGGCACTCTGGAAACACCATATATTTT
CASRSTRHSGNTIYF
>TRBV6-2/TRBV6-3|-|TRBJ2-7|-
TGTGCCAGCAGTTCCTACGGCGAGGGTCACTACGAGCAGTACTTC
CASSSYGEGHYEQYF
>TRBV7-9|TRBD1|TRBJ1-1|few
TGTGCCAGCAGCTTAAATAGGGCAGGGGGACGTGACACTGAAGCTTTCTTT
CASSLNRAGGRDTEAFF
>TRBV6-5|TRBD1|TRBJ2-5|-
TGTGCCAGCAGTTACTCGACAGGGTTGGGGACCCAGTACTTC
CASSYSTGLGTQYF
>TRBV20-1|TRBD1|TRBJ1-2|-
TGCAGTGCTCAGAGGACAGGGGCGGCGAGAGGCTACACCTTC
CSAQRTGAARGYTF
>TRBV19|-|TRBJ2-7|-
TGTGCCAGTAGTATATACGGCAGGGAGAATGGCGAGCAGTACTTC
CASSIYGRENGEQYF
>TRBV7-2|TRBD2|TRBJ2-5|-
TGTGCCAGCACCATAGCGGGAGGGTCTAGAGAGACCCAGTACTTC
CASTIAGGSRETQYF
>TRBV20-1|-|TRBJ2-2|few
TGCAGTGCTAATCCTGGGACCTCGAACACCGGGGAGCTGTTTTTT
CSANPGTSNTGELFF
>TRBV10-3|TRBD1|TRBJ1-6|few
TGTGCCATCAGGCAGGGGGCCAGTTCACCCCTCCACTTT
CAIRQGASSPLHF
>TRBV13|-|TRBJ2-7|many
TGTGCCAGCAGCACACGCTATAGCGGCCCTGGCTACGAGCAGTACTTC
CASSTRYSGPGYEQYF